A selection of T cell receptor beta chains follows, all from one sample in a study of T cell clonotyping in hematopoietic cell transplantation. Repertoires were generated with immunoSEQ multiplex PCR, while TCRdb's copy carries only in-frame clones and drops some. In the table there are under 15,000 clones, roughly 89% of which are singletons. The sequencing here drew on PBMCs, taken 100 days after allogeneic stem cell transplant. The source is a female patient aged 45-65 years who had an allogeneic stem cell transplant from an unrelated donor, so the T cells may come from the graft donor. Some clones in this sample may be carry-over from other donors' samples. The CDR3 runs from the conserved cysteine through the conserved F or W. The order of the fields is V gene, clone size, D gene, J gene, CDR3 DNA, CDR3 protein. The D gene is left open where the match is weak. The size entry is marked missing in some rows and otherwise reads once, few, many or a size class.

V: TRBV19; size: once; D: TRBD1; J: TRBJ2-2; DNA: TGTGCCAGTAGTATTAAAGCGGGACAGGGGAACACCGGGGAGCTGTTTTTT; CDR3: CASSIKAGQGNTGELFF
V: TRBV2; size: -; D: -; J: TRBJ1-4; DNA: TGTGCCAGCAGTGGCAGGGGTAATGAAAAACTGTTTTTT; CDR3: CASSGRGNEKLFF
V: TRBV29-1; size: -; D: -; J: TRBJ2-5; DNA: TGCAGCGTTGATATGGGGAGGGGGGTAGAGACCCAGTACTTC; CDR3: CSVDMGRGVETQYF
V: TRBV28; size: -; D: -; J: TRBJ2-7; DNA: TGTGCCAGCAGTTTTTCGGGACGCCTGACCTACGAGCAGTACTTC; CDR3: CASSFSGRLTYEQYF
V: TRBV30; size: -; D: -; J: TRBJ1-3; DNA: TGTGCCTGGAGTGCCGGGAGCTCTGGAAACACCATATATTTT; CDR3: CAWSAGSSGNTIYF
V: TRBV7-9; size: -; D: -; J: TRBJ1-2; DNA: TGTGCCAGCAGCTTAGCCCAGGGTGCCGATGGCTACACCTTC; CDR3: CASSLAQGADGYTF
V: TRBV5-1; size: -; D: -; J: TRBJ2-1; DNA: TGCGCCAGCAGCCTCCGAGGGGGGAGAGGGAATGTGGGCAATGAGCAGTTCTTC; CDR3: CASSLRGGRGNVGNEQFF
V: TRBV2; size: -; D: -; J: TRBJ1-5; DNA: TGTGCCAGCAGTGAAAATGCGGCGGACCAGCCCCAGCATTTT; CDR3: CASSENAADQPQHF
V: TRBV7-8; size: -; D: TRBD1; J: TRBJ2-7; DNA: TGTGCCAGCAGCCCCTGGGACAGGGTTTACGAGCAGTACTTC; CDR3: CASSPWDRVYEQYF
V: TRBV25-1; size: -; D: TRBD2; J: TRBJ2-1; DNA: TGTGCCAGCAGTGCCCGGACTAGCGGGGTCCCCTGGGATGAGCAGTTCTTC; CDR3: CASSARTSGVPWDEQFF
V: TRBV4-3; size: once; D: -; J: TRBJ1-1; DNA: TGCGCCAGCAGCCAAGAACAGCGATCGAAAGCTTTCTTT; CDR3: CASSQEQRSKAFF
V: TRBV6-4; size: -; D: -; J: TRBJ2-6; DNA: TGTGCCAGCAGCGAGGGGAGTTCTGGGGCCAACGTCCTGACTTTC; CDR3: CASSEGSSGANVLTF
V: TRBV6-5; size: -; D: -; J: TRBJ2-2; DNA: TGTGCCAGCAGAAGGGCCGCCGCGAACACCGGGGAGCTGTTTTTT; CDR3: CASRRAAANTGELFF
V: TRBV7-9; size: -; D: -; J: TRBJ2-7; DNA: TGTGCCAGCAGCTCAGTTGGTCGCACCTACGAGCAGTACTTC; CDR3: CASSSVGRTYEQYF
V: TRBV7-9; size: -; D: -; J: TRBJ1-1; DNA: TGTGCCAGCTCACGGGAGAACACTGAAGCTTTCTTT; CDR3: CASSRENTEAFF
V: TRBV19; size: once; D: -; J: TRBJ1-6; DNA: TGTGCCAGCCGGGAGCTCGACAGATCACCCCTCCACTTT; CDR3: CASRELDRSPLHF
V: TRBV19; size: -; D: -; J: TRBJ2-7; DNA: TGTGCCAGTATTTCCGCCCTACAAGAGCAGTACTTC; CDR3: CASISALQEQYF
V: TRBV2; size: once; D: TRBD1; J: TRBJ1-2; DNA: TGTGCCAGCACTAGGGACAGGGATTTCTATGGCTACACCTTC; CDR3: CASTRDRDFYGYTF
V: TRBV4-1; size: -; D: TRBD1; J: TRBJ1-2; DNA: TGCGCCAGCAGCTTGACAGGGGAACTCTCTTCTGGCTACACCTTC; CDR3: CASSLTGELSSGYTF
V: TRBV5-6; size: -; D: -; J: TRBJ2-1; DNA: TGTGCCAGCAACCCCTGGGGAGAGCGAGATGAGCAGTTCTTC; CDR3: CASNPWGERDEQFF
V: TRBV5-1; size: once; D: TRBD1; J: TRBJ1-2; DNA: TGCGCCAGCAGCCCCGGGACAGCCTTATATGGCTACACCTTC; CDR3: CASSPGTALYGYTF
V: TRBV7-2; size: -; D: TRBD1; J: TRBJ1-5; DNA: TGTGCCAGCAGCTTAGTAGGCCCGGGACAGGCTGGCAATCAGCCCCAGCATTTT; CDR3: CASSLVGPGQAGNQPQHF
V: TRBV27; size: -; D: TRBD1; J: TRBJ2-1; DNA: TGTGCCAGCAGTTTTTTCAACCGGGACAGGAAATTCGTCTTC; CDR3: CASSFFNRDRKFVF
V: TRBV19; size: -; D: -; J: TRBJ1-2; DNA: TGTGCCAGTAGTATAGATCGAAGGACCACGATCTATGGCTACACCTTC; CDR3: CASSIDRRTTIYGYTF
V: TRBV7-9; size: -; D: -; J: TRBJ1-5; DNA: TGTGCCAGCAGGGCGGAGGGGAATCAGCCCCAGCATTTT; CDR3: CASRAEGNQPQHF
V: TRBV21-1; size: -; D: -; J: TRBJ1-2; DNA: TGTGCCAGCAGTGTCCCCCGTTTGTCCTATGGCTACACCTTC; CDR3: CASSVPRLSYGYTF
V: TRBV5-1; size: -; D: -; J: TRBJ1-2; DNA: TGCGCCAGCAGCTTACAAGTCCGGGGTGGCTACACCTTC; CDR3: CASSLQVRGGYTF
V: TRBV5-1; size: -; D: -; J: TRBJ2-7; DNA: TGCGCCAGCAGCTTGTCCGGCTCCAGCTCCTACGAGCAGTACTTC; CDR3: CASSLSGSSSYEQYF
V: TRBV11-3; size: -; D: -; J: TRBJ1-1; DNA: TGTGCCAGCAGCCTACGTCAGGGAACTGAAGCTTTCTTT; CDR3: CASSLRQGTEAFF
V: TRBV5-1; size: -; D: -; J: TRBJ2-2; DNA: TGCGCCAGCAGCGCGGGCCGGGACAAGACGACCGGGGAGCTGTTTTTT; CDR3: CASSAGRDKTTGELFF
V: TRBV5-1; size: -; D: -; J: TRBJ1-2; DNA: TGCGCCAGCAGCTTTTTTTACCTCGACGACTATGGCTACACCTTC; CDR3: CASSFFYLDDYGYTF
V: TRBV6-1; size: few; D: TRBD1; J: TRBJ1-2; DNA: TGTGCCAGCAGTGAAGGGTCAGGGGGCGATGGCTACACCTTC; CDR3: CASSEGSGGDGYTF
V: TRBV30; size: -; D: -; J: TRBJ1-5; DNA: TGTGCCTGGGCCCACAGGGGCAATCAGCCCCAGCATTTT; CDR3: CAWAHRGNQPQHF
V: TRBV20-1; size: -; D: -; J: TRBJ1-2; DNA: TGCAGTGCCCGACAGAGCTATGGCTACACCTTC; CDR3: CSARQSYGYTF
V: TRBV19; size: -; D: -; J: TRBJ1-1; DNA: TGTGCCAGTAGTAAAAGACAGAACACTGAAGCTTTCTTT; CDR3: CASSKRQNTEAFF
V: TRBV7-6; size: -; D: -; J: TRBJ2-5; DNA: TGTGCCGGCAAGAGTGGTTATGAGACCCAGTACTTC; CDR3: CAGKSGYETQYF
V: TRBV6-7; size: once; D: -; J: TRBJ1-2; DNA: TGTGCCAGCAGTCCCTGGGTTAGGAACTATGGCTACACCTTC; CDR3: CASSPWVRNYGYTF
V: TRBV13; size: -; D: -; J: TRBJ2-5; DNA: TGTGCCAGCAGCTTCCCACAGCTACAAGAGACCCAGTACTTC; CDR3: CASSFPQLQETQYF
V: TRBV4-2; size: -; D: -; J: TRBJ1-5; DNA: TGTGCCAGCAGCCAAGATATCGGACAGCCCCAGCATTTT; CDR3: CASSQDIGQPQHF
V: TRBV30; size: -; D: -; J: TRBJ2-7; DNA: TGTGCCTGGAACGGCGACATAAAATCCTACGAGCAGTACTTC; CDR3: CAWNGDIKSYEQYF
V: TRBV20-1; size: -; D: -; J: TRBJ1-1; DNA: TGCAGTGCTAGTTTGAACACTGAAGCTTTCTTT; CDR3: CSASLNTEAFF
V: TRBV7-9; size: -; D: -; J: TRBJ2-5; DNA: TGTGCCAGCAGCTTCGGACTGGGCGAGACCCAGTACTTC; CDR3: CASSFGLGETQYF
V: TRBV2; size: -; D: TRBD2; J: TRBJ2-5; DNA: TGTGCCAGCAGTGGTGGGGGGGGACTCGGAGTGGGGACCCAGTACTTC; CDR3: CASSGGGGLGVGTQYF
V: TRBV5-6; size: -; D: -; J: TRBJ1-6; DNA: TGTGCCAGCAGCCCAGTGGCCCGGGGTGACTCACCCCTCCACTTT; CDR3: CASSPVARGDSPLHF
V: TRBV7-2; size: -; D: TRBD1; J: TRBJ1-5; DNA: TGTGCCAGCAGCTACGGGGGGGACAGACGGAATCAGCCCCAGCATTTT; CDR3: CASSYGGDRRNQPQHF
V: TRBV5-6; size: -; D: -; J: TRBJ2-7; DNA: TGTGCCAGCACTCTCCCAGGCAGCCTCTACGAGCAGTACTTC; CDR3: CASTLPGSLYEQYF
V: TRBV19; size: -; D: -; J: TRBJ1-1; DNA: TGTGCCAGTAGGGACCCTATAGGAGAAGCTTTCTTT; CDR3: CASRDPIGEAFF
V: TRBV10-3; size: -; D: -; J: TRBJ2-1; DNA: TGTGCCATCAGTGAGTCGGGGTACTACAATGAGCAGTTCTTC; CDR3: CAISESGYYNEQFF
V: TRBV19; size: -; D: -; J: TRBJ2-3; DNA: TGTGCCAGTAGCCCGGGACACGGAATCACAGATACGCAGTATTTT; CDR3: CASSPGHGITDTQYF
V: TRBV6-1; size: -; D: -; J: TRBJ1-4; DNA: TGTGCCAGCAGGGATGTCGGTGGGGAAAAACTGTTTTTT; CDR3: CASRDVGGEKLFF
V: TRBV11-1; size: -; D: -; J: TRBJ2-1; DNA: TGTGCCAGCAGCCCGGGACACTACCTTTCCTACAATGAGCAGTTCTTC; CDR3: CASSPGHYLSYNEQFF